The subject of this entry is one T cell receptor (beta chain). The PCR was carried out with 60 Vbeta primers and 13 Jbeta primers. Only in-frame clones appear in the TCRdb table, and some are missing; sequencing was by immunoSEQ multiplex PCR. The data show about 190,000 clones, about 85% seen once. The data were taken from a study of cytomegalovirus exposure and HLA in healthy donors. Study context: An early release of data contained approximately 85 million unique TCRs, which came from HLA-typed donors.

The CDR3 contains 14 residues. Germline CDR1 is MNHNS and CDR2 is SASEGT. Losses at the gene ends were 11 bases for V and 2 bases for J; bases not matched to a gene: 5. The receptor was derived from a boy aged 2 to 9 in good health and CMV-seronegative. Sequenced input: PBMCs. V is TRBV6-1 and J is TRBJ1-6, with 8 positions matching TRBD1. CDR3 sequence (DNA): TGTGCCGGCAACAGGGGGGCCTATAATTCACCCCTCCACTTT. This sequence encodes CAGNRGAYNSPLHF.